The 27 T cell receptor beta chains below come from one sample, sequenced in a study of CD8+CD57+ T cells in acquired aplastic anemia. Only patients with CD8+CD57+ cell expansion on flow cytometry were chosen for sequencing. Genomic DNA templated the TCR beta VDJ and CDR3 profiling. TCRdb reprocessed the reads via MiXCR and lists one record per CDR3 protein. The sample shows about 120,000 distinct CDR3 sequences, 45% to 60% of them seen only once. The sequenced sample consisted of sorted CD4+, CD8+, or CD8+CD57+ T cells (not recorded which) from PBMCs. These receptor sequences come from a human donor with aplastic anemia.

This sequence joins TRBV15 and TRBJ2-1, with D tentatively TRBD2 (7 bases). Germline CDR1 and CDR2: LNHNV and YYDKDF (reference sequence). With 1 base removed from V and 5 bases from J, the gap between germline ends came to 12 bases. CDR3 size: 15 residues. Here the CDR3 DNA reads TGTGCCACCAGCAGAGTGGGGGCGGGGGACAATGAGCAGTTCTTC. Translation: CATSRVGAGDNEQFF.

This chain's CDR3 is CATSDPPTGEFDGYTF. The CDR3 DNA sequence: TGTGCCACCAGTGATCCACCGACAGGGGAGTTTGATGGCTACACCTTC. V and J are TRBV24-1 and TRBJ1-2; 8 bases are shared with TRBD1. V gave up 3 bases and J gave up 6 bases; unmatched junction bases: 11. CDR1 is KGHDR and CDR2 is SFDVKD in the germline V gene. The CDR3 has 16 residues.

The J gene is TRBJ1-2, the V gene TRBV20-1; possibly TRBD1 for D (5 bases). Germline lookup yields CDR1 DFQATT and CDR2 SNEGSKA (reference sequence). Trimming removed 3 bases at V and 4 bases at J, with 6 bases between. This CDR3 has 11 residues. The chain's CDR3 is CSASRGYGYTF. The CDR3 nucleotides read TGCAGTGCTAGTAGGGGCTATGGCTACACCTTC.

This sequence joins TRBV20-1 and TRBJ1-4, with 9 positions matching TRBD1. The V and J ends lost 6 bases and 8 bases, in that order; junction bases with no gene match: 7. Looked up from germline, CDR1 is DFQATT and CDR2 is SNEGSKA (reference sequence). The CDR3 totals 13 residues. The CDR3: CSAQQGAGEKLFF. For the CDR3, the DNA is TGCAGTGCGCAACAGGGGGCAGGGGAAAAACTGTTTTTT.

As regards this clonotype: This CDR3 fails to terminate in the conserved phenylalanine or tryptophan, so it likely reflects a read error. The DNA is left out, because the CDR3 cannot be placed on it with certainty; the CDR3 is given as TCRdb lists it. The chain joins TRBV24-1 to TRBJ1-2. A total of 12 residues make up the CDR3, ends included. Per the germline V gene, CDR1 is KGHDR and CDR2 is SFDVKD. CDR3 loop: CATSLAESLAVG.

The chain couples TRBV27 to TRBJ2-7; no clear D gene. This CDR3 is 12 amino acids long. Germline V CDR1 and CDR2: MNHEY, SMNVEV (reference sequence). Trimming removed 7 bases from V and 5 bases from J, with 12 bases in between. CDR3 region: CASTTLNDEQYF. The CDR3 DNA is TGTGCCAGCACCACCTTGAACGACGAGCAGTACTTC.

The table lists this clonotype with a few counts. V gene TRBV7-2 combines with J gene TRBJ2-7; D might be TRBD1 (5 bases). CDR1 SGHTA and CDR2 FQGNSA come from the germline V gene. CDR3 size: 13 residues. V was trimmed by 5 bases and J by 3 bases, leaving 11 bases between them. DNA of the CDR3: TGTGCCAGCAGCGCCAGGGCCCACTACGAGCAGTACTTC. As protein: CASSARAHYEQYF.

V usage is TRBV7-2 and J usage is TRBJ2-3; D not resolved. The germline V and J ends were trimmed by 5 bases and 2 bases, with 5 bases remaining between them. CDR1 and CDR2 (germline): SGHTA, FQGNSA. CDR3 length: 12 amino acids. CDR3 region: CASSLHTDTQYF. Written as DNA, the CDR3 is TGTGCCAGCAGCCTACACACAGATACGCAGTATTTT.

This clonotype was detected only a few times. The chain uses TRBV2 and TRBJ2-1, with TRBD2 matching 8 bases. Germline CDR1 is SNHLY and CDR2 is FYNNEI. With V trimmed by 4 bases and J by 15 bases, 11 bases remained unmatched. The CDR3 runs to 13 residues. The chain's CDR3 is CASSGRGAGALFF. The CDR3 DNA sequence: TGTGCCAGCAGTGGTCGTGGAGCGGGAGCGTTGTTCTTC. The whole variable domain, filled in from reference TRBV2 and TRBJ2-1, reads EPEVTQTPSHQVTQMGQEVILRCVPISNHLYFYWYRQILGQKVEFLVSFYNNEISEKSEIFDDQFSVERPDGSNFTLKIRSTKLEDSAMYFCASSGRGAGALFFGPGTRLTVL.

This chain uses TRBV6-1 with TRBJ1-6, with D possibly TRBD1 on 6 matching bases. V was pared by 8 bases and J by 0 bases, with 14 bases between. The CDR3 has 16 residues. The germline V gene encodes CDR1 MNHNS and CDR2 SASEGT. This CDR3 reads CASRAGGSSYNSPLHF. CDR3 bases: TGTGCCAGCCGAGCGGGGGGCAGCTCCTATAATTCACCCCTCCACTTT.

The chain combines TRBV15 with TRBJ1-1; weak D call: TRBD1 (6 bases). This CDR3 contains 15 residues. In germline, CDR1 is LNHNV, CDR2 YYDKDF (reference sequence). The V end lost 1 base, the J end lost 5 bases, and 14 bases lay between the germline ends. The CDR3 sequence: CATSRAGGGRTEAFF. In DNA, the CDR3 is TGTGCCACCAGCAGAGCGGGAGGGGGGCGAACTGAAGCTTTCTTT.

This clonotype was observed a few times. A read error may explain this, as a much larger clone is one base away. This chain connects TRBV29-1 to TRBJ2-1, with TRBD2 as a possible D gene (6 bases). V gave up 0 bases and J gave up 15 bases, with 18 bases separating them. The CDR3 contains 13 residues. Germline CDR1 reads SQVTM; CDR2 reads ANQGSEA. CDR3 sequence: CSVEDLLGGLVFF. CDR3 nucleotides: TGCAGCGTTGAAGATCTTCTCGGAGGGCTTGTGTTCTTC.

The gene calls are TRBV7-6 and TRBJ2-7; no clear D gene. Germline loops: CDR1 SGHVS, CDR2 FNYEAQ. Trimming left V 2 bases short and J 2 bases short, with 10 bases between. The length of the CDR3 is 14 residues. CDR3 sequence: CASSLLVGTYEQYF. In DNA, the CDR3 is TGTGCCAGCAGCTTATTGGTCGGAACCTACGAGCAGTACTTC. Complete variable domain (other parts from reference TRBV7-6 and TRBJ2-7): GAGVSQSPRYKVTKRGQDVALRCDPISGHVSLYWYRQALGQGPEFLTYFNYEAQQDKSGLPNDRFSAERPEGSISTLTIQRTEQRDSAMYRCASSLLVGTYEQYFGPGTRLTVT.

The chain is built from TRBV20-1 and TRBJ2-7, with D perhaps matching TRBD2 (6 bases). This CDR3 is built from 13 residues. V lost 6 bases and J lost 5, with 17 bases in between. CDR1 is DFQATT, CDR2 SNEGSKA, per germline (reference sequence). CDR3 DNA sequence: TGCAGTGCCACTCGGGGAGGTGGCGACGAGCAGTACTTC. The encoded protein is CSATRGGGDEQYF.

In its sample, this clonotype was seen many times. The DNA of the CDR3 is TGTGCCAGCAGCTTAATCGGGCGGGGGGGCTCAGGTGATACGCAGTATTTT. It codes for CASSLIGRGGSGDTQYF. The chain recombines TRBV7-3 with TRBJ2-3; 9 bases match TRBD2. This CDR3 is built from 17 residues. CDR1 SGHTA and CDR2 FQGTGA come from the germline V gene. Losses at the gene ends were 1 base for V and 6 bases for J; bases not matched to a gene: 11. The variable domain in full, completed from reference TRBV7-3 and TRBJ2-3, reads GAGVSQTPSNKVTEKGKYVELRCDPISGHTALYWYRQSLGQGPEFLIYFQGTGAADDSGLPNDRFFAVRPEGSVSTLKIQRTERGDSAVYLCASSLIGRGGSGDTQYFGPGTRLTVL.

This chain joins TRBV24-1 and TRBJ2-3, with TRBD2 matching over 12 bases. The length of the CDR3 is 17 residues. The V segment lost 4 bases and the J segment 2 bases; nucleotides outside the gene matches: 6. Germline CDR1 and CDR2: KGHDR and SFDVKD. CDR3 in amino acids: CATSEYTSGGSTDTQYF. For the CDR3, the DNA is TGTGCCACCAGTGAATATACTAGCGGGGGGTCCACAGATACGCAGTATTTT.

V usage is TRBV7-8 and J usage is TRBJ2-2; possibly TRBD2 for D (5 bases). Per germline, CDR1 SGHVS and CDR2 FQNEAQ. This CDR3 has 15 residues. Trimming cost V 3 bases and J 7 bases, with 15 bases left between them. CDR3 sequence reads: CASSFSGGGNGELFF. The CDR3 nucleotides are TGTGCCAGCAGCTTCTCTGGCGGAGGTAACGGGGAGCTGTTTTTT. Full variable domain (outside the CDR3, taken from reference TRBV7-8 and TRBJ2-2): GAGVSQSPRYKVAKRGQDVALRCDPISGHVSLFWYQQALGQGPEFLTYFQNEAQLDKSGLPSDRFFAERPEGSVSTLKIQRTQQEDSAVYLCASSFSGGGNGELFFGEGSRLTVL.

The chain has TRBV19 and TRBJ2-1, with 7 bases that match TRBD2. Germline values: CDR1 LNHDA, CDR2 SQIVND (reference sequence). With 2 bases clipped from V and 5 bases from J, the junction kept 6 bases outside the gene matches. The CDR3 is 15 amino acids. The CDR3 DNA reads TGTGCCAGTAGTATACTGGCGGGAGTCGACAATGAGCAGTTCTTC. Its protein product is CASSILAGVDNEQFF. The entire variable domain, with the rest obtained from reference TRBV19 and TRBJ2-1, is as follows: DGGITQSPKYLFRKEGQNVTLSCEQNLNHDAMYWYRQDPGQGLRLIYYSQIVNDFQKGDIAEGYSVSREKKESFPLTVTSAQKNPTAFYLCASSILAGVDNEQFFGPGTRLTVL.

This chain connects TRBV4-3 to TRBJ1-1; D is unclear. The CDR3 runs to 15 residues. Trimming removed 0 bases at V and 0 bases at J, with 8 bases between. The germline V gene has CDR1 LGHNA and CDR2 YSLEER. For the CDR3, the DNA is TGCGCCAGCAGCCAAGATAGAGGCATGAACACTGAAGCTTTCTTT. This translates into CASSQDRGMNTEAFF.

This clonotype occurred a few times. The V gene is TRBV10-1, the J gene TRBJ1-3; TRBD1 aligns across 7 bases. Unmatched junction bases numbered 9, after V lost 6 bases and J lost 4 bases. The CDR3 is 15 residues long. Germline V CDR1 and CDR2: WNHNN, SYGVQD (reference sequence). CDR3 coding DNA: TGCGCCAGCAGGCAATCAGGGGGTAAGGGAAACACCATATATTTT. This encodes CASRQSGGKGNTIYF.

This clonotype was counted ten times or more. The chain links TRBV7-9 to TRBJ2-5; the match to TRBD2 covers 7 bases. Germline V gene data show CDR1 as SEHNR and CDR2 as FQNEAQ (reference sequence). This CDR3 region has 15 residues. With V trimmed by 3 bases and J by 2 bases, 6 bases remained unmatched. The CDR3 here is CASSFAGRGQETQYF. The CDR3 coding sequence is TGTGCCAGCAGCTTCGCTGGGAGGGGACAAGAGACCCAGTACTTC. Together with reference TRBV7-9 and TRBJ2-5, the CDR3 gives the full variable domain: DTGVSQNPRHKITKRGQNVTFRCDPISEHNRLYWYRQTLGQGPEFLTYFQNEAQLEKSRLLSDRFSAERPKGSFSTLEIQRTEQGDSAMYLCASSFAGRGQETQYFGPGTRLLVL.

The rearrangement joins TRBV10-3 to TRBJ2-1; D might be TRBD1 or TRBD2, each matching 5 bases. Per the germline V gene, CDR1 is ENHRY and CDR2 is SYGVKD. V lost 7 bases and J lost 7, with 14 bases in between. The CDR3 is made up of 13 amino acids. The CDR3 region is CAIMAGTGNEQFF. CDR3 nucleotides: TGTGCCATCATGGCAGGGACGGGGAATGAGCAGTTCTTC.

This sequence joins TRBV19 and TRBJ2-1; D is perhaps TRBD1 or TRBD2 (5 bases each). V dropped 5 bases and J dropped 4 bases, with 12 bases sitting between them. CDR1 is LNHDA and CDR2 is SQIVND in the germline V gene (reference sequence). There are 14 residues in the CDR3. The CDR3 bases are TGTGCCAGTAGTTCTGGGACCCGATACAATGAGCAGTTCTTC. Protein product: CASSSGTRYNEQFF.

The chain combines TRBV5-1 with TRBJ2-6; tentative D call: TRBD2 (5 bases). Looked up from germline, CDR1 is SGHRS and CDR2 is YFSETQ. Trimming removed 3 bases at V and 3 bases at J, with 16 bases between. The CDR3 extends over 17 amino acids. As DNA, the CDR3 is TGCGCCAGCAGCTCCTGGACGGGGTTAGGTGGGGCCAACGTCCTGACTTTC. Its translation: CASSSWTGLGGANVLTF.

The chain links TRBV29-1 to TRBJ2-7, with TRBD2 matching over 13 bases. With V trimmed by 6 bases and J by 6 bases, 11 bases remained unmatched. Germline values: CDR1 SQVTM, CDR2 ANQGSEA. CDR3 length: 15 residues. The CDR3 DNA sequence: TGCAGCGTGACCCCTGGGACTAGCGGGATCTCCGAGCAGTACTTC. It translates to CSVTPGTSGISEQYF.

The V and J genes are TRBV20-1 and TRBJ2-7; D is ambiguous. V dropped 2 bases and J dropped 2 bases, with 13 bases sitting between them. CDR3 length: 14 amino acids. Germline assignment: CDR1 DFQATT and CDR2 SNEGSKA (reference sequence). CDR3 sequence reads: CSARLGGGAYEQYF. The CDR3 DNA reads TGCAGTGCTAGACTTGGTGGCGGAGCCTACGAGCAGTACTTC.

This clonotype was seen many times. The genes are TRBV29-1 and TRBJ1-1; 7 positions match TRBD1. J was trimmed by 0 bases and V by 4 bases; bases with no gene match: 2. Germline V gene data show CDR1 as SQVTM and CDR2 as ANQGSEA. The CDR3 runs 13 residues. CDR3 amino acids: CSVGGQMNTEAFF. CDR3 bases: TGCAGCGTTGGGGGACAGATGAACACTGAAGCTTTCTTT.